These T cell receptor beta chains were read from a single sample in a study of early T cells in non-severe SARS-CoV-2 infection. MiXCR, applied by TCRdb to the 5' RACE reads, yields one record per CDR3 protein. The data contain tens of thousands of distinct CDR3 sequences, around 12% of them singletons. The sequenced sample consisted of whole blood. All receptors derive from an adult who was a healthcare worker with PCR-confirmed SARS-CoV-2 infection or an uninfected control (not recorded which). Each CDR3 is given with its conserved first and last residue. Fields, in order: D gene, J gene, V gene, clone size, CDR3 DNA, CDR3 protein. A D gene is named only where the DNA matches it firmly. Size is omitted from some rows. Given values are once, few, many or a class for expanded clones.

D gene: .; J gene: TRBJ2-2; V gene: TRBV14; clone size: many; CDR3 DNA: TGTGCCAGCAGCCTACAAGGGCCGCCCGGGGAGCTGTTTTTT; CDR3 protein: CASSLQGPPGELFF
D gene: .; J gene: TRBJ2-1; V gene: TRBV20-1; clone size: few; CDR3 DNA: TGCAGTGCTCCGGGGGCGGTTAGCTCCTACAATGAGCAGTTCTTC; CDR3 protein: CSAPGAVSSYNEQFF
D gene: .; J gene: TRBJ1-2; V gene: TRBV2; clone size: few; CDR3 DNA: TGTGCCAGCAGTGAAGCTGTGCAGTTTGGTGGCTACACCTTC; CDR3 protein: CASSEAVQFGGYTF
D gene: .; J gene: TRBJ2-7; V gene: TRBV28; clone size: few; CDR3 DNA: TGTGCCAGCAGGGCCGAGTCGGCGGCGGAAGCTTACGAGCAGTACTTC; CDR3 protein: CASRAESAAEAYEQYF
D gene: .; J gene: TRBJ2-5; V gene: TRBV5-5; clone size: few; CDR3 DNA: TGTGCCAGCAGCTTCCCCAGAGAATTCGAGACCCAGTACTTC; CDR3 protein: CASSFPREFETQYF
D gene: TRBD2; J gene: TRBJ2-5; V gene: TRBV20-1; clone size: .; CDR3 DNA: TGCAGTGCTGGTTCTGGGTTGGCGGGAGGGAAGATAAAAGAGACCCAGTACTTC; CDR3 protein: CSAGSGLAGGKIKETQYF
D gene: TRBD2; J gene: TRBJ2-1; V gene: TRBV2; clone size: .; CDR3 DNA: TGTGCCAGCGGACGGGAGGGCTCCTACAATGAGCAGTTCTTC; CDR3 protein: CASGREGSYNEQFF
D gene: .; J gene: TRBJ1-5; V gene: TRBV12-3/TRBV12-4; clone size: few; CDR3 DNA: TGTGCCAGCAGTTTAAAGGGGTGGAATCAGCCCCAGCATTTT; CDR3 protein: CASSLKGWNQPQHF
D gene: .; J gene: TRBJ1-5; V gene: TRBV2; clone size: many; CDR3 DNA: TGTGCCAGCAGTGGGGGAGGAAATCAGCCCCAGCATTTT; CDR3 protein: CASSGGGNQPQHF
D gene: .; J gene: TRBJ1-6; V gene: TRBV18; clone size: many; CDR3 DNA: TGTGCCAGCTCACCTTCGGCCCGGGGTTCACCCCTCCACTTT; CDR3 protein: CASSPSARGSPLHF
D gene: .; J gene: TRBJ2-1; V gene: TRBV7-3; clone size: .; CDR3 DNA: TGTGTCAGCAGCTTAACTGGTTTAAATGAGCAGTTCTTC; CDR3 protein: CVSSLTGLNEQFF
D gene: .; J gene: TRBJ1-6; V gene: TRBV28; clone size: few; CDR3 DNA: TGTGCCAGCAGTTTAGGGACCAATTCACCCCTCCACTTT; CDR3 protein: CASSLGTNSPLHF
D gene: .; J gene: TRBJ1-4; V gene: TRBV4-2; clone size: .; CDR3 DNA: TGTGCCAGCAGTTTCAGCGGGGGGCAGGATGAAAAACTGTTTTTT; CDR3 protein: CASSFSGGQDEKLFF
D gene: .; J gene: TRBJ1-4; V gene: TRBV27; clone size: few; CDR3 DNA: TGTGCCAGCAGTCCATGGACGTCTCGGAGGGGGAAACTGTTTTTT; CDR3 protein: CASSPWTSRRGKLFF
D gene: .; J gene: TRBJ2-5; V gene: TRBV10-1; clone size: .; CDR3 DNA: TGCGCCAGCGGAGACTCGTCCGGGGAGACCCAGTACTTC; CDR3 protein: CASGDSSGETQYF
D gene: TRBD1; J gene: TRBJ2-4; V gene: TRBV5-5; clone size: few; CDR3 DNA: TGTGCCAGCAGTTCCGGGACAGGGGTAAACATTCAGTACTTC; CDR3 protein: CASSSGTGVNIQYF
D gene: TRBD1; J gene: TRBJ2-6; V gene: TRBV27; clone size: few; CDR3 DNA: TGTGCCAGCAGTTCCCACGACAGGGCTGGGGCCAACGTCCTGACTTTC; CDR3 protein: CASSSHDRAGANVLTF
D gene: .; J gene: TRBJ2-1; V gene: TRBV24-1; clone size: medium-sized; CDR3 DNA: TGTGCCACCAGTGACTACGCCTCTGGGCACAATGAGCAGTTCTTC; CDR3 protein: CATSDYASGHNEQFF
D gene: .; J gene: TRBJ2-2; V gene: TRBV9; clone size: few; CDR3 DNA: TGTGCCAGCAGCGTAGGGACGGTCGACACCGGGGAGCTGTTTTTT; CDR3 protein: CASSVGTVDTGELFF
D gene: .; J gene: TRBJ1-2; V gene: TRBV7-2; clone size: many; CDR3 DNA: TGTGCCAGCAGCTTAGTCAGGGAGCATGGCTACACCTTC; CDR3 protein: CASSLVREHGYTF
D gene: .; J gene: TRBJ2-1; V gene: TRBV20-1; clone size: .; CDR3 DNA: TGCAGTGCTCGATCCGCAGGAGAAGTCGGGAATGAGCAGTTCTTC; CDR3 protein: CSARSAGEVGNEQFF
D gene: .; J gene: TRBJ1-5; V gene: TRBV7-9; clone size: many; CDR3 DNA: TGTGCCAGCAGCTCAAGGCGAGGGCAGCCCCAGCATTTT; CDR3 protein: CASSSRRGQPQHF
D gene: .; J gene: TRBJ2-1; V gene: TRBV5-5; clone size: few; CDR3 DNA: TGTGCCAGCAGCTTGGCCACCAGGGGCCCCTACAATGAGCAGTTCTTC; CDR3 protein: CASSLATRGPYNEQFF
D gene: .; J gene: TRBJ2-1; V gene: TRBV29-1; clone size: many; CDR3 DNA: TGCAGCGTTGAAGGAGGAGCAATTTATGAGCAGTTCTTC; CDR3 protein: CSVEGGAIYEQFF
D gene: .; J gene: TRBJ2-3; V gene: TRBV11-2; clone size: few; CDR3 DNA: TGTGCCAGCAGCCCACCTCCCTGGCGTGGCAGCACAGATACGCAGTATTTT; CDR3 protein: CASSPPPWRGSTDTQYF
D gene: .; J gene: TRBJ2-1; V gene: TRBV28; clone size: few; CDR3 DNA: TGTGCCAGCAGTCCTCGGACAGCCAACAATGAGCAGTTCTTC; CDR3 protein: CASSPRTANNEQFF
D gene: TRBD2; J gene: TRBJ2-2; V gene: TRBV6-6; clone size: few; CDR3 DNA: TGTGCCAGCAGCCCGACTAGCGGAGCCACGGGGGAGCTGTTTTTT; CDR3 protein: CASSPTSGATGELFF
D gene: TRBD2; J gene: TRBJ2-1; V gene: TRBV18; clone size: .; CDR3 DNA: TGTGCCAGCTCACCAGCGGGAGGTCACTCCTACAATGAGCAGTTCTTC; CDR3 protein: CASSPAGGHSYNEQFF
D gene: .; J gene: TRBJ2-2; V gene: TRBV5-1; clone size: .; CDR3 DNA: TGCGCCAGCAGCCGAATCCCAAGGGGAGGAAACACCGGGGAGCTGTTTTTT; CDR3 protein: CASSRIPRGGNTGELFF
D gene: .; J gene: TRBJ2-5; V gene: TRBV24-1; clone size: many; CDR3 DNA: TGTGCCACCAGTGATGATCGACAGGACCAAGAGACCCAGTACTTC; CDR3 protein: CATSDDRQDQETQYF
D gene: TRBD2; J gene: TRBJ2-1; V gene: TRBV10-3; clone size: few; CDR3 DNA: TGTGCCATCAGTGACTCTAGCGGGAGCACCTACAATGAGCAGTTCTTC; CDR3 protein: CAISDSSGSTYNEQFF
D gene: .; J gene: TRBJ2-3; V gene: TRBV7-2; clone size: few; CDR3 DNA: TGTGCCAGCAGCTTAGGTCCAGGGTCAGATACGCAGTATTTT; CDR3 protein: CASSLGPGSDTQYF
D gene: TRBD1; J gene: TRBJ1-1; V gene: TRBV3-1; clone size: few; CDR3 DNA: TGTGCCAGCAGCCAAGATAGGGGACAGATGAACACTGAAGCTTTCTTT; CDR3 protein: CASSQDRGQMNTEAFF
D gene: TRBD1; J gene: TRBJ2-1; V gene: TRBV28; clone size: many; CDR3 DNA: TGTGCCAGCAGTTTTAAGAGACAGGGGGCAGGCGGGAGGAAGAATGAGCAGTTCTTC; CDR3 protein: CASSFKRQGAGGRKNEQFF
D gene: .; J gene: TRBJ2-2; V gene: TRBV28; clone size: .; CDR3 DNA: TGTGCCAGCAGTTCAGGCGTCCCCGGGGAGCTGTTTTTT; CDR3 protein: CASSSGVPGELFF
D gene: .; J gene: TRBJ1-4; V gene: TRBV28; clone size: .; CDR3 DNA: TGTGCCAGCAGTCCGGGGGGTATTCAAGAAAAACTGTTTTTT; CDR3 protein: CASSPGGIQEKLFF
D gene: TRBD2; J gene: TRBJ2-3; V gene: TRBV4-2; clone size: .; CDR3 DNA: TGTGCCAGCAGCCTCCGGACTAGCGGGAGGGCAGATACGCAGTATTTT; CDR3 protein: CASSLRTSGRADTQYF
D gene: TRBD1; J gene: TRBJ2-5; V gene: TRBV29-1; clone size: .; CDR3 DNA: TGCAGCGTCCTCACAGGGGAGGAGACCCAGTACTTC; CDR3 protein: CSVLTGEETQYF
D gene: .; J gene: TRBJ1-6; V gene: TRBV12-3/TRBV12-4; clone size: many; CDR3 DNA: TGTGCCAGCAGTCGAACAGGGAATTCACCCCTCCACTTT; CDR3 protein: CASSRTGNSPLHF
D gene: .; J gene: TRBJ1-5; V gene: TRBV18; clone size: .; CDR3 DNA: TGTGCCAGCTCACCACTAGAACAATCAGCCCAGCATTTT; CDR3 protein: CASSPLEQSAQHF
D gene: TRBD2; J gene: TRBJ2-1; V gene: TRBV10-3; clone size: .; CDR3 DNA: TGTGCCATCAGGACTAGCGGGAGAGAGTACAATGAGCAGTTCTTC; CDR3 protein: CAIRTSGREYNEQFF
D gene: .; J gene: TRBJ1-3; V gene: TRBV9; clone size: .; CDR3 DNA: TGTGCCAGCAGCGAACCCGGGACGGGCTCTGGAAACACCATATATTTT; CDR3 protein: CASSEPGTGSGNTIYF
D gene: TRBD1; J gene: TRBJ2-5; V gene: TRBV6-1; clone size: .; CDR3 DNA: TGTGCCAGCAGTGAAGGGGACAGGGTACGAGAGACCCAGTACTTC; CDR3 protein: CASSEGDRVRETQYF
D gene: TRBD2; J gene: TRBJ2-7; V gene: TRBV7-8; clone size: few; CDR3 DNA: TGTGCCAGCAGCGGATGGACTAGCGGGAAGGACGAGCAGTACTTC; CDR3 protein: CASSGWTSGKDEQYF
D gene: TRBD2; J gene: TRBJ2-7; V gene: TRBV6-1; clone size: .; CDR3 DNA: TGTGCCAGCAGTGAAGCCATCGGACTAGCGGCACTCGAGCAGTACTTC; CDR3 protein: CASSEAIGLAALEQYF
D gene: TRBD2; J gene: TRBJ2-7; V gene: TRBV27; clone size: many; CDR3 DNA: TGTGCCAGCAGTTTAATTGGGACTAGCGGCGAGCAGTACTTC; CDR3 protein: CASSLIGTSGEQYF
D gene: .; J gene: TRBJ2-3; V gene: TRBV7-9; clone size: many; CDR3 DNA: TGTGCCAGCAGCTGGTCGGAAGATACGCAGTATTTT; CDR3 protein: CASSWSEDTQYF
D gene: TRBD1; J gene: TRBJ1-2; V gene: TRBV28; clone size: once; CDR3 DNA: TGTGCCAGCACCTGCGGGGACAGGGGGGACTATGGCTACACCTTC; CDR3 protein: CASTCGDRGDYGYTF
D gene: TRBD1; J gene: TRBJ1-1; V gene: TRBV10-3; clone size: .; CDR3 DNA: TGTGCCATCAGTGGATCGGACAGGGGAACTGAAGCTTTCTTT; CDR3 protein: CAISGSDRGTEAFF